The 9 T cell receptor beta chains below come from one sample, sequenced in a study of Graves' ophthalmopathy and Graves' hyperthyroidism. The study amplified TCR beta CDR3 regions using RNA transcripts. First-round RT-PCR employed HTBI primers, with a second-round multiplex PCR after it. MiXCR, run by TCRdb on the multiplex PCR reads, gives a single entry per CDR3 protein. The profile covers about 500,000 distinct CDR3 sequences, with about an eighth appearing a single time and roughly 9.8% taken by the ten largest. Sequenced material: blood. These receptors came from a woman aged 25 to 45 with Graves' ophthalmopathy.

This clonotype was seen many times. CDR3 nucleotide sequence: TGTGCCAGCAGTCCCTCAGGGACAGCGAATGCAGTCGAGCAGTACTTC. Translation: CASSPSGTANAVEQYF. J is TRBJ2-7 and V is TRBV28; 7 bases are shared with TRBD1. V lost 5 bases and J lost 6; bases outside the gene matches: 16. Germline-derived CDR1 and CDR2 are MDHEN and SYDVKM. The CDR3 sequence is 16 residues long.

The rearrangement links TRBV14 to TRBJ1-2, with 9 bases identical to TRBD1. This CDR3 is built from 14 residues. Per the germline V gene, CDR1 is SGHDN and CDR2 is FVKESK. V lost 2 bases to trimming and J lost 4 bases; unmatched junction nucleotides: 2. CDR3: CASSQSGQGYGYTF. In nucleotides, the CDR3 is TGTGCCAGCAGCCAATCGGGACAGGGCTATGGCTACACCTTC.

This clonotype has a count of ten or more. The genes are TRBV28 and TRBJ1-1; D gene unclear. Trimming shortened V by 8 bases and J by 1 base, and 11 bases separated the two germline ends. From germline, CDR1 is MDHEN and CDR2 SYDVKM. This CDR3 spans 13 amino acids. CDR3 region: CASGRAKNTEAFF. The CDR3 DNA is TGTGCCAGCGGTAGGGCCAAGAACACTGAAGCTTTCTTT.

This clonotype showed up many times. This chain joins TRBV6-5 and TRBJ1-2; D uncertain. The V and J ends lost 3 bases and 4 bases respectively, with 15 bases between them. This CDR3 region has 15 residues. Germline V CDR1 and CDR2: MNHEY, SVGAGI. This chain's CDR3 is CASSYRLLNGYGYTF. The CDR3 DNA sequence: TGTGCCAGCAGTTATCGGCTTCTGAACGGCTATGGCTACACCTTC.

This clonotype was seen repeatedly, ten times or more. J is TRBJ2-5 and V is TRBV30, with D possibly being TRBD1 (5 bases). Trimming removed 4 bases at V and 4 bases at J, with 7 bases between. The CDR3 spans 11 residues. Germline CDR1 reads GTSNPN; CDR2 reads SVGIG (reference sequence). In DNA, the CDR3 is TGTGCCTGGACAGGGTCAGAGACCCAGTACTTC. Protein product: CAWTGSETQYF.

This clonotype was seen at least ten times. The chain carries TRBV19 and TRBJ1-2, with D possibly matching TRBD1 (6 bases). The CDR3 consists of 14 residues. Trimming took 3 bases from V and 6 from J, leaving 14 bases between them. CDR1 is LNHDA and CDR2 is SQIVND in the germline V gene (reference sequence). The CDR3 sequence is CASSIETGTNGYTF. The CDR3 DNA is TGTGCCAGTAGTATCGAGACAGGAACAAATGGCTACACCTTC. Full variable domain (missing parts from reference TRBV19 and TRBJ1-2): DGGITQSPKYLFRKEGQNVTLSCEQNLNHDAMYWYRQDPGQGLRLIYYSQIVNDFQKGDIAEGYSVSREKKESFPLTVTSAQKNPTAFYLCASSIETGTNGYTFGSGTRLTVV.

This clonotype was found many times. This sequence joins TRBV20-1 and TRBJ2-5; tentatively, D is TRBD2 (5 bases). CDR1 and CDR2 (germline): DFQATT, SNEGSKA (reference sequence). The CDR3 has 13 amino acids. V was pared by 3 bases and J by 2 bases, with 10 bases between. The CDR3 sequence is CSASQTIQETQYF. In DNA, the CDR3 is TGCAGTGCTAGCCAGACTATACAAGAGACCCAGTACTTC.

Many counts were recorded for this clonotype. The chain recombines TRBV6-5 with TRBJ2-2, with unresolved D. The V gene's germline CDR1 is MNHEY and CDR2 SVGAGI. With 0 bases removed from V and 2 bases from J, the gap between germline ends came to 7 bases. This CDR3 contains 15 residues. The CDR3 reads CASSYSRPNTGELFF. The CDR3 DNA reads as TGTGCCAGCAGTTACTCGCGACCAAACACCGGGGAGCTGTTTTTT.

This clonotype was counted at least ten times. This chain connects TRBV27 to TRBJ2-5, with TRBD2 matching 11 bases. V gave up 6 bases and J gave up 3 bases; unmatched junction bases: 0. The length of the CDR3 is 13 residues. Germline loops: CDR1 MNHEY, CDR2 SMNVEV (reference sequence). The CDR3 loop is CASRLAGEETQYF. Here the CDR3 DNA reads TGTGCCAGCAGACTAGCGGGGGAAGAGACCCAGTACTTC.